This entry lists 30 T cell receptor beta chains sequenced from one sample in a study of regulatory T cells in long-lasting Graves disease. Time point reported: newly diagnosed GD, antithyroid drugs for less than 3 months. PBMCs provided the RNA from which the TCR library was made. HTBI primers from iRepertoire and Arm-PCR of CDR3 regions yielded the TCR beta libraries. TCRdb recomputed calls from the multiplex PCR reads with MiXCR, one row per CDR3 protein. The data hold about 400,000 distinct CDR3 sequences, with 15% to 20% observed a single time. The same data also went into a second study, on T cells in Graves' hyperthyroidism and ophthalmopathy.

The sequencing used peripheral blood mononuclear cells (PBMCs), collected at new diagnosis, from a patient treated with antithyroid drugs. These receptors were collected from a woman aged 18 to 35 with Graves disease.

This clonotype was seen at least ten times. The J gene is TRBJ1-5, the V gene TRBV7-8; D is unresolved. The ends were cut back, 5 bases at V and 0 bases at J, with 14 bases in the middle. The germline CDR1 and CDR2 sequences are SGHVS and FQNEAQ. The length of the CDR3 is 16 residues. This CDR3 reads CASSPRRVYSNQPQHF. The CDR3 nucleotides read TGTGCCAGCAGCCCGCGGAGGGTCTATAGCAATCAGCCCCAGCATTTT.

Only a few counts were recorded for this clonotype. This chain uses TRBV6-2 or TRBV6-3 with TRBJ2-3, with 7 bases that match TRBD2. Germline-derived CDR1 and CDR2 are MNHEY and SVGEGT. V lost 5 bases and J lost 5; bases outside the gene matches: 13. The CDR3 has 16 amino acids. CDR3 in DNA: TGTGCCAGCAGTGCCTCCCGTAGCGGGCGGGGAGATACGCAGTATTTT. The encoded protein is CASSASRSGRGDTQYF.

This clonotype has at least ten counts. The genes are TRBV30 and TRBJ2-1; no definite D call. V gave up 0 bases and J gave up 6 bases, with 6 bases separating them. This CDR3 comprises 12 residues. Germline V lookup: CDR1 GTSNPN, CDR2 SVGIG (reference sequence). For the CDR3, the DNA is TGTGCCTGGAGTGTAAGTCGCAATGAGCAGTTCTTC. Translating gives CAWSVSRNEQFF. Combining the CDR3 with reference TRBV30 and TRBJ2-1 gives the whole variable domain SQTIHQWPATLVQPVGSPLSLECTVEGTSNPNLYWYRQAAGRGLQLLFYSVGIGQISSEVPQNLSASRPQDRQFILSSKKLLLSDSGFYLCAWSVSRNEQFFGPGTRLTVL.

This clonotype was detected a few times. The chain couples TRBV3-1 to TRBJ2-1, with TRBD2 matching 8 bases. The length of the CDR3 is 15 residues. CDR1 and CDR2 from the germline V gene are LGHDT and YNNKEL (reference sequence). J gave up 9 bases and V 5 bases, and 12 bases lay outside the gene matches. CDR3 in DNA: TGTGCCAGCAGCGACCCTGGCGGGAGGAGGGGTGAGCAGTTCTTC. It is translated as CASSDPGGRRGEQFF.

This clonotype was seen at least ten times. V is TRBV11-3 and J is TRBJ2-1; 8 positions agree with TRBD2. The CDR3 contains 13 residues. Germline CDR1 SGHNT, CDR2 YENEEA. The V gene end was trimmed by 5 bases and the J gene end by 10 bases; junction bases not matched to a gene: 7. The CDR3 is CASSHGGAGEQFF. The CDR3 region has the DNA TGTGCCAGCAGCCACGGGGGGGCGGGGGAGCAGTTCTTC.

V usage is TRBV7-9 and J usage is TRBJ1-4; D gene unclear. V lost 5 bases and J 1 base, leaving 11 bases between the germline ends. The germline V gene encodes CDR1 SEHNR and CDR2 FQNEAQ (reference sequence). This CDR3 contains 15 residues. The CDR3 region has the DNA TGTGCCAGCAGCCATCCGGCGGGAACTAATGAAAAACTGTTTTTT. Amino acid sequence: CASSHPAGTNEKLFF.

The rearrangement joins TRBV9 to TRBJ2-6, with 7 bases that match TRBD1. CDR3 length equals 17 residues. CDR1 and CDR2 (germline): SGDLS, YYNGEE. Germline trimming cut 3 bases from V and 2 bases from J; bases unmatched to any gene: 8. CDR3 nucleotide sequence: TGTGCCAGCAGCGCGACAGGGTCTATTGCTGGGGCCAACGTCCTGACTTTC. It encodes CASSATGSIAGANVLTF.

This rearrangement joins TRBV19 to TRBJ1-1; 9 bases are shared with TRBD1. Trimming removed 5 bases from V and 2 bases from J; junction bases left unmatched: 6. Germline CDR1 is LNHDA and CDR2 is SQIVND (reference sequence). This CDR3 region has 15 residues. CDR3 in DNA: TGTGCCAGTAGTCCGACAGGGGGTGACAACACTGAAGCTTTCTTT. Translated: CASSPTGGDNTEAFF.

In its sample, this clonotype was seen many times. V usage is TRBV11-2 and J usage is TRBJ1-2, with D possibly being TRBD1 (5 bases). Germline-derived CDR1 and CDR2 are SGHAT and FQNNGV. The CDR3 totals 14 residues. V was cut by 5 bases and J by 8 bases, with 18 bases left in between. DNA for the CDR3: TGTGCCAGCAGCCCCGGGGACGGGATGTGGGGCTACACCTTC. This translates into CASSPGDGMWGYTF.

As to this clonotype: A far larger clone is only one base removed, so a read error is likely. This rearrangement joins TRBV28 to TRBJ2-2; TRBD2 matches at 8 bases. The CDR3 loop spans 17 amino acids. Germline CDR1 is MDHEN and CDR2 is SYDVKM. The CDR3 loop reads CASSTLRASGSTGGLFF. The DNA for the CDR3 is TGTGCCAGCAGTACATTGAGGGCCAGCGGGAGCACCGGGGGGCTGTTTTTT.

This clonotype has only a few counts. J is TRBJ2-7 and V is TRBV27; maybe TRBD1 (5 bases). Germline V gene lookup returns CDR1 MNHEY and CDR2 SMNVEV (reference sequence). The CDR3 has 13 residues. V was cut by 2 bases and J by 4 bases, with 9 bases left in between. The CDR3, as DNA: TGTGCCAGCAGTTTAAAAGACAGTTACGAGCAGTACTTC. This translates into CASSLKDSYEQYF.

There are many counts of this clonotype. V usage is TRBV11-3 and J usage is TRBJ2-1; D is unclear. The length of the CDR3 is 13 residues. Trimming shortened V by 2 bases and J by 8 bases, and 10 bases separated the two germline ends. The germline CDR1 and CDR2 sequences are SGHNT and YENEEA. The CDR3 loop reads CASSLRRADEQFF. Written as DNA, the CDR3 is TGTGCCAGCAGCTTACGGCGTGCCGATGAGCAGTTCTTC.

This clonotype appeared many times. V is TRBV4-2 and J is TRBJ2-7; D is uncertain. The CDR3 totals 13 residues. Germline V gene sequence: CDR1 LGHNA, CDR2 YNFKEQ. V was cut by 1 base and J by 6 bases, with 10 bases left in between. The CDR3 is CASSQGAVGEQYF. The CDR3 DNA sequence: TGTGCCAGCAGCCAAGGAGCAGTCGGCGAGCAGTACTTC.

This clonotype was picked up many times. This chain joins TRBV18 and TRBJ1-5, with TRBD1 matching 8 bases. V lost 6 bases, J lost 4 bases, and 11 bases stayed unmatched. Germline V gene sequence: CDR1 KGHSH, CDR2 LQKENI. This CDR3 is built from 16 residues. The CDR3 sequence: CASSRGAGGGNQPQHF. The CDR3, as DNA: TGTGCCAGCTCGCGGGGGGCAGGGGGCGGAAATCAGCCCCAGCATTTT.

This clonotype came up a few times. The chain carries TRBV7-2 and TRBJ1-3; 8 nucleotides agree with TRBD1. The ends lost 7 bases at V and 4 bases at J; junction bases unmatched: 6. This CDR3 contains 14 residues. Germline lookup yields CDR1 SGHTA and CDR2 FQGNSA. This CDR3 reads CASTADRAGNTIYF. The DNA of the CDR3 is TGTGCCAGCACGGCGGACAGGGCGGGAAACACCATATATTTT.

The rearrangement links TRBV4-1 to TRBJ2-1, with 9 nucleotides matching TRBD2. Per the germline V gene, CDR1 is MGHRA and CDR2 is YSYEKL. The J segment lost 8 bases and the V segment lost 3 bases, leaving 5 bases of the junction unmatched. The CDR3 has 14 residues. The CDR3 nucleotides read TGCGCCAGCAGCCACACTAGCGGGTCTGATGAGCAGTTCTTC. Encoded protein: CASSHTSGSDEQFF.

J is TRBJ1-2 and V is TRBV4-1; TRBD1 is a possible D gene (6 bases). Germline CDR1 is MGHRA and CDR2 is YSYEKL. V lost 2 bases, J lost 5 bases, and 15 bases lay in between. The CDR3 has 15 amino acids. The DNA for the CDR3 is TGCGCCAGCAGCCAAATCGTCCCAGGGGTTTATGGCTACACCTTC. Encoded protein: CASSQIVPGVYGYTF.

This clonotype has more than one count but fewer than ten. V and J are TRBV6-4 and TRBJ2-3; TRBD2 agrees at 12 bases. The V gene's germline CDR1 is MRHNA and CDR2 SNTAGT. The CDR3 length is 16 residues. The V gene end was trimmed by 3 bases and the J gene end by 4 bases; junction bases not matched to a gene: 5. As DNA, the CDR3 is TGTGCCAGCAGTGAGGCTAGCGGGGGGGCCGCAGATACGCAGTATTTT. This codes for CASSEASGGAADTQYF.

This clonotype was observed at least ten times. The chain employs TRBV28 and TRBJ2-2; weak D call: TRBD2 (6 bases). The CDR3 spans 15 residues. CDR1 MDHEN and CDR2 SYDVKM come from the germline V gene. V lost 5 bases, J lost 2 bases, and 12 bases lay in between. This chain's CDR3 is CASSRTGTNTGELFF. DNA for the CDR3: TGTGCCAGCAGTAGAACGGGGACTAACACCGGGGAGCTGTTTTTT.

This clonotype has more than one count but fewer than ten. The chain is built from TRBV30 and TRBJ2-2; perhaps D is TRBD1 or TRBD2 (5 bases each). Looked up from germline, CDR1 is GTSNPN and CDR2 is SVGIG (reference sequence). CDR3 size: 14 residues. CDR3 nucleotide sequence: TGTGCTTCGCCGGGACCCTTGAACACCGGGGAGCTGTTTTTT. This codes for CASPGPLNTGELFF.

This clonotype was picked up many times. This chain joins TRBV2 and TRBJ2-7; no clear D gene. The CDR3 spans 13 residues. Germline lookup yields CDR1 SNHLY and CDR2 FYNNEI. V dropped 6 bases and J dropped 6 bases, with 15 bases sitting between them. The CDR3 sequence is CASRLTLIGEQYF. CDR3 nucleotides: TGTGCCAGCAGACTTACCCTCATTGGCGAGCAGTACTTC.

This clonotype was counted many times. This sequence joins TRBV27 and TRBJ2-7; D call uncertain. V was cut by 7 bases and J by 4 bases, with 14 bases left in between. Germline V gene lookup returns CDR1 MNHEY and CDR2 SMNVEV (reference sequence). This CDR3 has 13 amino acids. The CDR3 DNA sequence: TGTGCCAGCACCCCAGGCGCAGGTTACGAGCAGTACTTC. Its protein is CASTPGAGYEQYF.

The chain links TRBV7-9 to TRBJ2-2; 11 bases line up with TRBD2. The CDR3 sequence is 18 residues long. Trimming at V came to 5 bases and at J to 6 bases, leaving 14 bases not matched to a gene. CDR1 SEHNR and CDR2 FQNEAQ come from the germline V gene (reference sequence). CDR3 DNA: TGTGCCAGCAGCCCCTTAGTGTCTGGACTAGCGGGCGCCGGGGAGCTGTTTTTT. Encoded protein: CASSPLVSGLAGAGELFF.

There are a few counts of this clonotype. The chain is built from TRBV20-1 and TRBJ2-5; 8 bases are shared with TRBD1. CDR1 and CDR2 (germline): DFQATT, SNEGSKA (reference sequence). Germline trimming cut 3 bases from V and 5 bases from J; bases unmatched to any gene: 8. There are 14 residues in the CDR3. The CDR3 DNA sequence: TGCAGTGCTAGGGCAGGGGGCGGATCGGAGACCCAGTACTTC. Its translation: CSARAGGGSETQYF.

The table lists this clonotype with many counts. The V and J genes are TRBV28 and TRBJ1-1, with unresolved D. In germline, CDR1 is MDHEN, CDR2 SYDVKM. The V gene lost 5 bases and the J gene lost 0 bases, with 10 bases spanning the gap. The CDR3 covers 14 residues. Written as DNA, the CDR3 is TGTGCCAGCAGTGCGACGGCTTTGAACACTGAAGCTTTCTTT. Encoded protein: CASSATALNTEAFF.

This rearrangement joins TRBV20-1 to TRBJ2-1; TRBD2 matches 9 bases. CDR3 size: 12 residues. CDR1 DFQATT and CDR2 SNEGSKA come from the germline V gene (reference sequence). The V and J ends lost 8 bases and 5 bases, in that order; junction bases with no gene match: 4. CDR3 protein: CSLAGANNEQFF. The CDR3 DNA reads as TGCAGTTTAGCGGGGGCCAACAATGAGCAGTTCTTC.

This clonotype was seen repeatedly, ten times or more. J is TRBJ1-1 and V is TRBV29-1; TRBD1 matches 8 bases. CDR3 length: 15 amino acids. V gave up 8 bases and J gave up 2 bases; unmatched junction bases: 13. Germline V gives CDR1 SQVTM, CDR2 ANQGSEA. The CDR3 spells CSLARDRQYNTEAFF. The CDR3 nucleotides are TGCAGCCTCGCTCGGGACAGGCAATACAACACTGAAGCTTTCTTT.

V and J are TRBV6-9 and TRBJ2-1; D unresolved. Trimming took off 2 bases at V and 10 bases at J, with 6 bases between the two ends. Looked up from germline, CDR1 is MNHGY and CDR2 is SVAAGI. CDR3 size: 11 residues. The chain's CDR3 is CASSYINEQFF. CDR3 nucleotide sequence: TGTGCCAGCAGTTATATAAACGAGCAGTTCTTC.

This chain joins TRBV19 and TRBJ1-1; tentatively, D is TRBD1 (5 bases). The CDR3 loop spans 14 amino acids. V was trimmed by 1 base and J by 4 bases, leaving 10 bases between them. Germline V gives CDR1 LNHDA, CDR2 SQIVND (reference sequence). The CDR3 here is CASSIVGRATEAFF. The CDR3 bases are TGTGCCAGTAGTATAGTAGGCAGGGCCACTGAAGCTTTCTTT.

The rearrangement links TRBV29-1 to TRBJ2-5; D gene unclear. The CDR3 has 14 residues. With 2 bases removed from V and 3 bases from J, the gap between germline ends came to 13 bases. Germline V lookup: CDR1 SQVTM, CDR2 ANQGSEA. The CDR3 DNA sequence: TGCAGCGTTGAAATCAGACCGACAAAAGAGACCCAGTACTTC. This sequence encodes CSVEIRPTKETQYF.